This section outlines one T cell receptor beta chain sequence together with its context. As yet, its antigen is unknown. The record originates from a study of cytomegalovirus exposure and HLA in healthy donors. General study points: Researchers counted 150 to 200 TCR beta chains as cytomegalovirus-associated. When analyzed later, a missense DCLRE1C variant was found to be linked to TCR beta V- and J-gene trimming. Most CMV-associated TCR beta chains were later found to appear HLA-restricted. Later work showed greater clonal expansion in HLA-associated TCR beta chains than in equally common others.

The CDR3 spans 15 residues. Between the trimmed V and J ends, which lost 2 bases and 6 bases, there was a span of 17 bases. Germline CDR1 and CDR2: SGHTA and FQGNSA. A multiplex PCR was run with 60 Vbeta primers and 13 Jbeta primers. Clones were read by immunoSEQ multiplex PCR, and TCRdb kept only the in-frame ones, dropping some. Of about 99,000 clones listed, approximately 80% were seen once; the top ten hold approximately 1.5%. This TCR was sampled from a woman between 40 and 55 years old in good health and CMV-seronegative. Sequencing was performed on PBMCs. The chain links TRBV7-2 to TRBJ2-7; D is uncertain. The CDR3 region has the DNA TGTGCCAGCAGCTTACACCCCCCTGGTGCGTCCGAGCAGTACTTC. Its protein is CASSLHPPGASEQYF.